Listed below are T cell receptor beta chains from one sample, sequenced in a study of blood T cell repertoires in COVID-19. The protocol was immunoSEQ multiplex PCR, while the TCRdb copy is restricted to in-frame clones and leaves out a portion. Among approximately 360,000 clones, nearly 90% were seen once, and the ten largest hold 6.5% to 8%. Sequencing was done on a sample of peripheral blood. All receptors come from a man aged 18-30 years with active or convalescent COVID-19. Both conserved end residues are part of each CDR3. D genes are given only for firm matches. Clone size is not always given. Where it is, it says once, few, many or a class for expanded clones.

d_call: TRBD2
clone_size: once
j_call: TRBJ2-5
v_call: TRBV6-2/TRBV6-3
cdr3_nt: TGTGCCAGCAGTCAGACTAGCGGGCAAGAGACCCAGTACTTC
cdr3_aa: CASSQTSGQETQYF

d_call: NA
clone_size: NA
j_call: TRBJ1-3
v_call: TRBV7-9
cdr3_nt: TGTGCCAGCCAGGGAACATCTGGAAACACCATATATTTT
cdr3_aa: CASQGTSGNTIYF

d_call: NA
clone_size: NA
j_call: TRBJ2-3
v_call: TRBV3-1/TRBV3-2
cdr3_nt: TGTGCCAGCAGCCAAGAGGCGGGGTCGGATACGCAGTATTTT
cdr3_aa: CASSQEAGSDTQYF

d_call: TRBD2
clone_size: NA
j_call: TRBJ2-3
v_call: TRBV27
cdr3_nt: TGTGCCAGCAGTTGGGCGCTAGCGGGCTCCACAGATACGCAGTATTTT
cdr3_aa: CASSWALAGSTDTQYF

d_call: TRBD1
clone_size: NA
j_call: TRBJ2-2
v_call: TRBV6-5
cdr3_nt: TGTGCCAGTCGACAGGGTGCCGGGGAGCTGTTTTTT
cdr3_aa: CASRQGAGELFF

d_call: NA
clone_size: NA
j_call: TRBJ1-2
v_call: TRBV29-1
cdr3_nt: TGCAGCGTTTATATTACAGGCGGCTACACCTTC
cdr3_aa: CSVYITGGYTF

d_call: TRBD1
clone_size: once
j_call: TRBJ1-2
v_call: TRBV7-2
cdr3_nt: TGTGCCAGCAGCGCAGGACAGGTTGCCAACTATGGCTACACCTTC
cdr3_aa: CASSAGQVANYGYTF

d_call: TRBD1
clone_size: NA
j_call: TRBJ1-2
v_call: TRBV9
cdr3_nt: TGTGCCAGCAGCTATGGTGCGGGACAGGGAGGTAACTATGGCTACACCTTC
cdr3_aa: CASSYGAGQGGNYGYTF

d_call: NA
clone_size: NA
j_call: TRBJ1-5
v_call: TRBV29-1
cdr3_nt: TGCAGCGTCCGGGGGGAGGACAATCAGCCCCAGCATTTT
cdr3_aa: CSVRGEDNQPQHF

d_call: TRBD2
clone_size: NA
j_call: TRBJ2-3
v_call: TRBV19
cdr3_nt: TGTGCCAGTAGTGCTAGCGGGGGCCGTCAGTATTTT
cdr3_aa: CASSASGGRQYF

d_call: TRBD1
clone_size: NA
j_call: TRBJ2-5
v_call: TRBV6-2/TRBV6-3
cdr3_nt: TGTGCCAGCAGTAGACAGGGTCTCGAATCAGAGACCCAGTACTTC
cdr3_aa: CASSRQGLESETQYF

d_call: TRBD1
clone_size: NA
j_call: TRBJ1-4
v_call: TRBV18
cdr3_nt: TGTGCCAGCTCACCTTTAGGACAGGGCGGAGAAAAACTGTTTTTT
cdr3_aa: CASSPLGQGGEKLFF

d_call: TRBD1
clone_size: NA
j_call: TRBJ1-2
v_call: TRBV4-2
cdr3_nt: TGTGCCAGCAGCCTAAGGACAGGGGAGGCGAACTATGGCTACACCTTC
cdr3_aa: CASSLRTGEANYGYTF

d_call: NA
clone_size: NA
j_call: TRBJ1-1
v_call: TRBV6-2/TRBV6-3
cdr3_nt: TGTGCCAGCAGCCATACAGGGCCTGAAGCTTTCTTT
cdr3_aa: CASSHTGPEAFF

d_call: TRBD2
clone_size: NA
j_call: TRBJ2-3
v_call: TRBV11-2
cdr3_nt: TGTGCCAGCAGCTTTCCTGCGGGAGAGGCAGATACGCAGTATTTT
cdr3_aa: CASSFPAGEADTQYF

d_call: NA
clone_size: NA
j_call: TRBJ2-7
v_call: TRBV15
cdr3_nt: TGTGCCACCAGCAGAGATAGAGAATTAAGTTTCTACGAGCAGTACTTC
cdr3_aa: CATSRDRELSFYEQYF

d_call: NA
clone_size: few
j_call: TRBJ1-2
v_call: TRBV6-2/TRBV6-3
cdr3_nt: TGTGCCAGCAGCCGACAGGCAGCGTATGGCTACACCTTC
cdr3_aa: CASSRQAAYGYTF

d_call: TRBD1
clone_size: NA
j_call: TRBJ1-2
v_call: TRBV24-1
cdr3_nt: TGTGCCACCAGTGATCACCAGGGGGGTGGCTACACCTTC
cdr3_aa: CATSDHQGGGYTF

d_call: TRBD2
clone_size: NA
j_call: TRBJ2-1
v_call: TRBV7-3
cdr3_nt: TGTGCCAGCAGCTTAACAAGCGGGAGGGCCCCCGAATACAATGAGCAGTTCTTC
cdr3_aa: CASSLTSGRAPEYNEQFF

d_call: TRBD1
clone_size: NA
j_call: TRBJ2-7
v_call: TRBV11-3
cdr3_nt: TGTGCCAGCAGTCAGGACAGGTTTAAATACGAGCAGTACTTC
cdr3_aa: CASSQDRFKYEQYF

d_call: TRBD2
clone_size: NA
j_call: TRBJ2-7
v_call: TRBV4-1
cdr3_nt: TGCGCCAGCAGCCACCCGGGACTAGCAGAATACGAGCAGTACTTC
cdr3_aa: CASSHPGLAEYEQYF

d_call: NA
clone_size: NA
j_call: TRBJ2-7
v_call: TRBV6-6
cdr3_nt: TGTGCCAGCAGTCCACGACAGCCGAGCTCCTACGAGCAGTACTTC
cdr3_aa: CASSPRQPSSYEQYF

d_call: TRBD2
clone_size: NA
j_call: TRBJ2-1
v_call: TRBV30
cdr3_nt: TGTGCCTGGAGTGCCGGGACTAGCGGGAGGCCGGTCTACAATGAGCAGTTCTTC
cdr3_aa: CAWSAGTSGRPVYNEQFF

d_call: NA
clone_size: NA
j_call: TRBJ2-7
v_call: TRBV4-3
cdr3_nt: TGCGCCAGCAGCCATAGGCAATCTGGGCACTACGAGCAGTACTTC
cdr3_aa: CASSHRQSGHYEQYF

d_call: TRBD2
clone_size: NA
j_call: TRBJ2-2
v_call: TRBV7-2
cdr3_nt: TGTGCCAGCAGCCACGGGGGGGCCTACACCGGGGAGCTGTTTTTT
cdr3_aa: CASSHGGAYTGELFF

d_call: NA
clone_size: NA
j_call: TRBJ1-4
v_call: TRBV18
cdr3_nt: TGTGCCAGCTCACCCCGGGAAAAACTGTTTTTT
cdr3_aa: CASSPREKLFF

d_call: TRBD1
clone_size: once
j_call: TRBJ1-2
v_call: TRBV28
cdr3_nt: TGTGCCAGCAGTACGATGACAGGGGGTAGTGGCTACACCTTC
cdr3_aa: CASSTMTGGSGYTF

d_call: TRBD1
clone_size: NA
j_call: TRBJ2-1
v_call: TRBV11-2
cdr3_nt: TGTGCCAGCAGCTTACTACCAGGGGGCACTAAGAATGAGCAGTTCTTC
cdr3_aa: CASSLLPGGTKNEQFF

d_call: TRBD2
clone_size: NA
j_call: TRBJ2-3
v_call: TRBV9
cdr3_nt: TGTGCCAGCAGCGTAGCCAGCGGGAGAGCGGCAGATACGCAGTATTTT
cdr3_aa: CASSVASGRAADTQYF

d_call: NA
clone_size: once
j_call: TRBJ1-6
v_call: TRBV9
cdr3_nt: TGTGCCAGCAGCCCGAGTCGGCAGGGAGGTTCACCCCTCCACTTT
cdr3_aa: CASSPSRQGGSPLHF

d_call: TRBD1
clone_size: few
j_call: TRBJ2-2
v_call: TRBV28
cdr3_nt: TGTGCCAGCAGTCTAACGTTAAGAGGGGGCGACACCGGGGAGCTGTTTTTT
cdr3_aa: CASSLTLRGGDTGELFF

d_call: TRBD2
clone_size: NA
j_call: TRBJ2-2
v_call: TRBV4-1
cdr3_nt: TGCGCCAGCAGCCAAGAATTTGTCGGGGGGAGAGGCGGGGAGCTGTTTTTT
cdr3_aa: CASSQEFVGGRGGELFF

d_call: TRBD1
clone_size: NA
j_call: TRBJ1-3
v_call: TRBV28
cdr3_nt: TGTGCCAGCAGTCCCGCCGACAGGGAGTCTGGAAACACCATATATTTT
cdr3_aa: CASSPADRESGNTIYF

d_call: NA
clone_size: NA
j_call: TRBJ2-1
v_call: TRBV2
cdr3_nt: TGTGCCAGCAGTGAATTAGGCCGGAGGGTAGTGGCCTACAATGAGCAGTTCTTC
cdr3_aa: CASSELGRRVVAYNEQFF

d_call: NA
clone_size: NA
j_call: TRBJ1-6
v_call: TRBV7-2
cdr3_nt: TGTGCCAGCAGCTTAGTCGGAGGGCAGGGTTATTCACCCCTCCACTTT
cdr3_aa: CASSLVGGQGYSPLHF

d_call: NA
clone_size: NA
j_call: TRBJ1-2
v_call: TRBV6-5
cdr3_nt: TGTGCCAGCAGTTCCGCGGACAGCCGGTATGGCTACACCTTC
cdr3_aa: CASSSADSRYGYTF

d_call: NA
clone_size: NA
j_call: TRBJ1-4
v_call: TRBV3-1/TRBV3-2
cdr3_nt: TGTGCCAGCAGCTCCCGCCCCGGGATTGAAAAACTGTTTTTT
cdr3_aa: CASSSRPGIEKLFF

d_call: NA
clone_size: NA
j_call: TRBJ1-2
v_call: TRBV7-2
cdr3_nt: TGTGCCAGCAGCTTTACGGGGGGACTGTATGGCTACACCTTC
cdr3_aa: CASSFTGGLYGYTF

d_call: NA
clone_size: NA
j_call: TRBJ2-7
v_call: TRBV11-1
cdr3_nt: TGTGCCAGCAGCTACGGGGGATACGAGCAGTACTTC
cdr3_aa: CASSYGGYEQYF

d_call: TRBD2
clone_size: NA
j_call: TRBJ2-1
v_call: TRBV6-1
cdr3_nt: TGTGCCAGCAGAGAAGCGGTACAGGTGGTAGCGGGAGACCCCTACAATGAGCAGTTCTTC
cdr3_aa: CASREAVQVVAGDPYNEQFF

d_call: NA
clone_size: NA
j_call: TRBJ1-1
v_call: TRBV12-3/TRBV12-4
cdr3_nt: TGTGCCAGCAGTGACGGCTACAGGAAATTGGCTTTCTTT
cdr3_aa: CASSDGYRKLAFF

d_call: NA
clone_size: NA
j_call: TRBJ2-7
v_call: TRBV19
cdr3_nt: TGTGCCAGTAGCTACGGGGCGGAGGGAACCTACGAGCAGTACTTC
cdr3_aa: CASSYGAEGTYEQYF

d_call: NA
clone_size: NA
j_call: TRBJ2-7
v_call: TRBV28
cdr3_nt: TGTGCCAGCAGCCCCCCCCGGGTCGGGACCTACGAGCAGTACTTC
cdr3_aa: CASSPPRVGTYEQYF

d_call: NA
clone_size: NA
j_call: TRBJ2-1
v_call: TRBV25-1
cdr3_nt: TGTGCCAGCAGTGGGGGGCTCTCCTACAATGAGCAGTTCTTC
cdr3_aa: CASSGGLSYNEQFF

d_call: NA
clone_size: NA
j_call: TRBJ1-2
v_call: TRBV27
cdr3_nt: TGTGCCAGCAGTTTATTAGGGGCTACCGGTGATGGCTACACCTTC
cdr3_aa: CASSLLGATGDGYTF

d_call: NA
clone_size: few
j_call: TRBJ1-1
v_call: TRBV5-1
cdr3_nt: TGCGCCAGCAGCTTGGCCCGCTCCAGGGACACTGAAGCTTTCTTT
cdr3_aa: CASSLARSRDTEAFF

d_call: TRBD1
clone_size: once
j_call: TRBJ2-2
v_call: TRBV11-2
cdr3_nt: TGTGCCAGCAGCCACGACAGGGCCGGGGAGCTGTTTTTT
cdr3_aa: CASSHDRAGELFF

d_call: TRBD2
clone_size: NA
j_call: TRBJ2-1
v_call: TRBV7-2
cdr3_nt: TGTGCCAGCAGCTTAGCGCCGGGACTAGCGGGAGGGAAGTTCTTC
cdr3_aa: CASSLAPGLAGGKFF

d_call: TRBD1
clone_size: few
j_call: TRBJ1-5
v_call: TRBV28
cdr3_nt: TGTGCCAGCAGAATAGACAGGGGCCTCAATCAGCCCCAGCATTTT
cdr3_aa: CASRIDRGLNQPQHF

d_call: TRBD1
clone_size: few
j_call: TRBJ1-6
v_call: TRBV3-1/TRBV3-2
cdr3_nt: TGTGCCAGCAGCCTACGACAGGGGCAGAATTCACCCCTCCACTTT
cdr3_aa: CASSLRQGQNSPLHF

d_call: TRBD1
clone_size: NA
j_call: TRBJ1-2
v_call: TRBV18
cdr3_nt: TGTGCCAGCTCGCCCGGACAGGGGGCGCGTGGCTATGGCTACACCTTC
cdr3_aa: CASSPGQGARGYGYTF

d_call: NA
clone_size: NA
j_call: TRBJ2-1
v_call: TRBV9
cdr3_nt: TGTGCCAGCAGCGAGTCCGGGACTGGGCACTACAATGAGCAGTTCTTC
cdr3_aa: CASSESGTGHYNEQFF

d_call: TRBD1
clone_size: NA
j_call: TRBJ2-7
v_call: TRBV7-6
cdr3_nt: TGTGCCAGCAGCTTAGACCCGGACAGGGTCGCCCACTACGAGCAGTACTTC
cdr3_aa: CASSLDPDRVAHYEQYF

d_call: NA
clone_size: NA
j_call: TRBJ2-7
v_call: TRBV9
cdr3_nt: TGTGCCAGCAGCGTGCAGGGTGGGTACGAGCAGTACTTC
cdr3_aa: CASSVQGGYEQYF

d_call: NA
clone_size: NA
j_call: TRBJ2-2
v_call: TRBV28
cdr3_nt: TGTGCCAGCAGTTTCTGGGAGGACACCGGGGAGCTGTTTTTT
cdr3_aa: CASSFWEDTGELFF